This T cell receptor (beta chain) was captured by sequencing in a study of blood T cell repertoires in COVID-19. Study-level background: Specimens from acute and convalescent COVID-19 originated in the United States, Italy and Spain. PBMCs, B-cell-depleted T cells, or T cells provided the cDNA or gDNA that made up the material.

Under the authors' procedure: Estimates of nucleated cell counts were drawn from the amplification of reference gene primers. Produced via immunoSEQ multiplex PCR; TCRdb's table is partial and in-frame only. The V and J calls and clone size were taken over from that table, and D and trimming were inferred from the DNA. The sample contains about 200,000 clones, approximately 90% of which appear only once. With 8 bases removed from V and 0 bases from J, the gap between germline ends came to 11 bases. This CDR3 region has 15 residues. CDR1 is SNHLY, CDR2 FYNNEI, per germline. What was sequenced was peripheral blood. V usage is TRBV2 and J usage is TRBJ2-6; D possibly corresponds to TRBD1 (6 bases). This sequence was found in a human donor in a cohort sampled during active COVID-19. CDR3 in DNA: TGTGCCAGCCTCAGGGGTGCCTCTGGGGCCAACGTCCTGACTTTC. Amino acid sequence: CASLRGASGANVLTF.